The clone carrying this T cell receptor beta chain was picked up many times. Its antigen is not known. A read error may produce the germline difference seen at one junction end. This CDR3 has 15 residues. The germline gives CDR1 SSHAT, CDR2 FNYEAQ (reference sequence). The data stem from a study of prognosis after radiotherapy for stage I lung cancer. Study-wide results and limits: Stereotactic body radiation therapy was followed by fewer unique TCR clones, median around 9,500 versus 6,500.

Genomic DNA was the source, and TCR beta CDR3 was amplified from it by two-round multiplex PCR. First-round PCR amplification was performed with primers specific to each TRBV and TRBJ gene. TCRdb reanalysed the multiplex PCR reads using MiXCR and keeps one entry per CDR3 protein. The data contain around 30,000 distinct CDR3 sequences, 30% to 35% of them singletons. Sample: PBMCs, taken before or after stereotactic body radiation therapy (not recorded which). The chain links TRBV7-7 to TRBJ2-3; 10 positions agree with TRBD2. The origin of this receptor is a donor at least 50 years old with non-small cell lung cancer. CDR3 coding DNA: TGTGCTAGCAGCTTCAGCGGGGGGGGCACAGATACGCAGTATTTT. Amino acid sequence: CASSFSGGGTDTQYF.